The clone carrying this T cell receptor (beta chain) was counted many times. The antigen is undetermined. The record originates from a study of regulatory T cells in long-lasting Graves disease. The overall study: Graves' patients, diagnosed recently, had received antithyroid drugs under 3 months. The study, taken as a whole, reports: TRBV28 was favored in persistent disease, as were TRBJ1-2 and TRBJ2-5. Accuracy was perhaps lowered by the small sample size.

The CDR3 length is 15 residues. The V segment lost 5 bases and the J segment 5 bases; nucleotides outside the gene matches: 6. Germline V gives CDR1 ENHRY, CDR2 SYGVKD. Specified time point: newly diagnosed GD, antithyroid drugs for less than 3 months. Preparation of the TCR library used RNA extracted from PBMCs. It was American Thyroid Association guidelines that determined Graves' disease diagnosis. HTBI primers from iRepertoire and Arm-PCR of CDR3 regions yielded the TCR beta libraries. In TCRdb, the multiplex PCR reads were re-called with MiXCR into one record per CDR3 protein. The repertoire has about 380,000 distinct CDR3 sequences, around 15% of them found once; the top ten carry 22%.

The origin of this receptor is a female donor with Graves disease. The sequenced sample was peripheral blood mononuclear cells (PBMCs), obtained at new diagnosis, from a patient treated with antithyroid drugs. The chain is built from TRBV10-3 and TRBJ2-7, with TRBD2 matching 13 bases. The CDR3 sequence: CAISSWTSGSDEQYF. The CDR3 nucleotides are TGTGCCATCAGTTCCTGGACTAGCGGGAGTGACGAGCAGTACTTC.